The source of this TCR beta chain is a study of T cell repertoires in aging, cancer and after chemotherapy. Study in general: Six age groups, ranging from 30 or younger to 70 or older, included the donors.

The template was genomic DNA from peripheral blood, not RNA. A mixed TRB-A/B primer pool amplified rearranged TRB by multiplex touch-down PCR. TCRdb called the multiplex PCR reads again in MiXCR, with one record for every CDR3 protein. The data contain about 2,200 distinct CDR3 sequences, about 28% of them singletons. V was clipped by 4 bases and J by 1 base, with 7 bases between them. The CDR3 runs to 13 residues. Germline V gene data show CDR1 as MNHNS and CDR2 as SASEGT. J is TRBJ1-1 and V is TRBV6-1; no clear D gene. The sample consisted of blood. This receptor was identified in a human donor in good health. The CDR3 loop reads CASSVGANTEAFF. CDR3 nucleotide sequence: TGTGCCAGCAGTGTCGGAGCGAACACTGAAGCTTTCTTT.